This TCR beta chain was recovered during a study of OX40 agonist ivuxolimab in advanced cancers. Study-level information: Ivuxolimab is an agonistic anti-OX40 (CD134) antibody, and patients were treated with it. Patients treated during dose escalation were battling hepatocellular carcinoma, melanoma, renal cell or head and neck cancer.

Of note for this clone: What it binds is not known.

The CDR3 has 16 residues. Trimming cost V 2 bases and J 0 bases, with 13 bases left between them. Germline loops: CDR1 SQVTM, CDR2 ANQGSEA. TCRdb keeps only in-frame clones here, not all; method: immunoSEQ multiplex PCR. Here the sample spans fewer than 90,000 clones, around nine tenths being singletons. Study-wide points: CD8+ T cells were the subset that, on average, had more expanded clones than CD4+.

This clonotype was sampled from an adult with an advanced solid tumor such as melanoma, head and neck, liver or kidney cancer. The chain has TRBV29-1 and TRBJ1-4; no clear D gene. The material sequenced was CD4+ or CD8+ T cells sorted from blood, taken in a trial of the OX40 agonist ivuxolimab. The CDR3 protein is CSVEINSDATNEKLFF. CDR3 sequence (DNA): TGCAGCGTTGAAATTAACTCGGATGCAACTAATGAAAAACTGTTTTTT.